Each of the 26 T cell receptor beta chains below was sequenced from the same sample in a study of Ad26.COV2.S vaccination and SARS-CoV-2 variants. Indicated treatment: about 20 received Ad26.COV2.S at low or high dose, single or two shots; roughly 5 received placebo; per-sample allocation not given. Sample collection was performed on day 63 after the first vaccine or placebo injection. Profiling relied on immunoSEQ multiplex PCR, and the TCRdb table lists in-frame clones only, not all of them. The table lists under 300,000 clones, roughly 85% of them singletons. Sequencing was performed on peripheral blood, taken in a trial of Ad26.COV2.S vaccine versus placebo. These receptors all come from a person between 18 and 65 years old who received the Ad26.COV2.S COVID-19 vaccine or a placebo.

This chain links TRBV2 with TRBJ1-5, with TRBD1 matching over 8 bases. The germline V gene encodes CDR1 SNHLY and CDR2 FYNNEI. The V segment lost 4 bases and the J segment 5 bases; nucleotides outside the gene matches: 10. The CDR3 sequence is 16 residues long. The CDR3 is CASSGPRTGIYQPQHF. DNA for the CDR3: TGTGCCAGCAGTGGGCCCAGGACAGGGATCTATCAGCCCCAGCATTTT.

This clone has a single count. J is TRBJ1-1 and V is TRBV5-4; 10 nucleotides agree with TRBD1. CDR1 is SGHNT, CDR2 YYREEE, per germline (reference sequence). This CDR3 has 14 residues. V gave up 5 bases and J gave up 4 bases; unmatched junction bases: 5. CDR3 in amino acids: CASRRTGGATEAFF. The CDR3 DNA follows: TGTGCCAGCAGGCGGACAGGGGGGGCCACTGAAGCTTTCTTT.

The chain links TRBV2 to TRBJ1-1; TRBD1 agrees at 8 bases. Trimming at V came to 6 bases and at J to 5 bases, leaving 5 bases not matched to a gene. This CDR3 contains 13 residues. In germline, CDR1 is SNHLY, CDR2 FYNNEI. CDR3 protein: CASSGQGLTEAFF. As DNA, the CDR3 is TGTGCCAGCAGCGGACAGGGCTTGACTGAAGCTTTCTTT.

The gene calls are TRBV7-2 and TRBJ1-2; D not resolved. V was pared by 5 bases and J by 5 bases, with 15 bases between. This CDR3 is built from 14 residues. Germline V gives CDR1 SGHTA, CDR2 FQGNSA. CDR3 bases: TGTGCCAGCAGCCTTACTCAACTCCCATATGGCTACACCTTC. Translation: CASSLTQLPYGYTF.

This clone was seen a single time. In DNA, the CDR3 is TGTGCCAGCTCACCTTATAAACCGGGACAGGGGAGCTATGGCTACACCTTC. Amino acid sequence: CASSPYKPGQGSYGYTF. This rearrangement joins TRBV18 to TRBJ1-2, with 10 bases matching TRBD1. Germline trimming cut 3 bases from V and 4 bases from J; bases unmatched to any gene: 11. The germline V gene encodes CDR1 KGHSH and CDR2 LQKENI. The CDR3 covers 17 residues.

This chain connects TRBV7-6 to TRBJ2-2; D tentatively fits TRBD1 or TRBD2 (5 bases each). Trimming took off 3 bases at V and 7 bases at J, with 15 bases between the two ends. Germline V gene sequence: CDR1 SGHVS, CDR2 FNYEAQ. This CDR3 comprises 15 residues. The CDR3 is CASSFGGNGDGELFF. Here the CDR3 DNA reads TGTGCCAGCAGCTTTGGGGGAAATGGCGACGGGGAGCTGTTTTTT.

The V and J genes are TRBV7-2 and TRBJ1-1; perhaps TRBD1 as D (5 bases). Trimming removed 2 bases at V and 6 bases at J, with 10 bases between. In germline, CDR1 is SGHTA, CDR2 FQGNSA. The CDR3 covers 13 residues. Written as DNA, the CDR3 is TGTGCCAGCAGCTTAAATACAGGTGCTGAAGCTTTCTTT. Amino acids: CASSLNTGAEAFF.

The table lists this clone with many counts. The chain has TRBV9 and TRBJ1-1; tentative D call: TRBD1 (6 bases). CDR3 length: 14 residues. Looked up from germline, CDR1 is SGDLS and CDR2 is YYNGEE. The germline V and J ends were trimmed by 3 bases and 0 bases, with 9 bases remaining between them. The CDR3 coding sequence is TGTGCCAGCAGCGCTCGGACAGTGAACACTGAAGCTTTCTTT. This encodes CASSARTVNTEAFF.

Written as DNA, the CDR3 is TGTGCCAGTAGTGGGGGGTCGGGGGCACTTCTGAACACCATATATTTT. It encodes CASSGGSGALLNTIYF. The rearrangement uses TRBV19 and TRBJ1-3; tentatively, D is TRBD1 (6 bases). Trimming removed 5 bases at V and 7 bases at J, with 21 bases between. CDR1 is LNHDA and CDR2 is SQIVND in the germline V gene (reference sequence). This CDR3 is built from 16 residues.

V and J are TRBV3-1 (or the pseudogene TRBV3-2) and TRBJ2-3; D unresolved. The CDR3 loop spans 15 amino acids. Trimming pared 4 bases from V and 0 bases from J, leaving 11 bases between. In germline, CDR1 is LGHDT, CDR2 YNNKEL (reference sequence). This CDR3 reads CASSLRAPSTDTQYF. The CDR3 nucleotides are TGTGCCAGCAGCCTAAGAGCTCCTAGCACAGATACGCAGTATTTT.

This clone was detected only once. The junction shows a germline mismatch at one end, possibly a read error. The chain has TRBV29-1 and TRBJ1-1, with D perhaps TRBD1 (5 bases). Looked up from germline, CDR1 is SQVTM and CDR2 is ANQGSEA. This CDR3 comprises 12 residues. CDR3 amino acids: CSVEAGYTEAFF. CDR3 nucleotide sequence: TGCAGCGTGGAAGCAGGGTACACTGAAGCTTTCTTT.

The genes are TRBV6-2 or TRBV6-3 and TRBJ2-5; 11 bases fit TRBD2. Germline values: CDR1 MNHEY, CDR2 SVGEGT. The CDR3 totals 16 residues. The ends lost 4 bases at V and 2 bases at J; junction bases unmatched: 6. The CDR3 region is CASSWLAGGPQETQYF. In DNA, the CDR3 is TGTGCCAGCAGTTGGCTAGCGGGGGGACCTCAAGAGACCCAGTACTTC.

The V and J genes are TRBV19 and TRBJ1-5; D uncertain. Germline loops: CDR1 LNHDA, CDR2 SQIVND (reference sequence). V lost 6 bases and J 0 bases, leaving 15 bases between the germline ends. The CDR3 contains 16 residues. DNA for the CDR3: TGTGCCAGTAGACCACACCAGGATTATAGCAATCAGCCCCAGCATTTT. This codes for CASRPHQDYSNQPQHF.

J is TRBJ1-1 and V is TRBV6-1; D not resolved. This CDR3 has 15 residues. CDR1 MNHNS and CDR2 SASEGT come from the germline V gene. Trimming shortened V by 2 bases and J by 11 bases, and 21 bases separated the two germline ends. In DNA, the CDR3 is TGTGCCAGCAGTGAATTAGGTAGAGGCCCTCGAGAGGCTTTCTTT. Protein: CASSELGRGPREAFF.

The V call is TRBV7-9, the J call TRBJ1-2, with 8 bases lining up with TRBD1. The J segment lost 8 bases and the V segment lost 6 bases, leaving 8 bases of the junction unmatched. This CDR3 region has 13 residues. CDR1 and CDR2 from the germline V gene are SEHNR and FQNEAQ (reference sequence). The CDR3 spells CASRPDRGRGYTF. The CDR3 region has the DNA TGTGCCAGCAGACCCGACAGGGGTCGAGGCTACACCTTC.

The chain is built from TRBV4-3 and TRBJ2-2, with 9 bases matching TRBD2. Germline-derived CDR1 and CDR2 are LGHNA and YSLEER. The CDR3 sequence is 16 residues long. Trimming at V came to 4 bases and at J to 7 bases, leaving 10 bases not matched to a gene. CDR3 nucleotides: TGCGCCAGCAGCCCGTTAGCGGGGGAGGGGCACGGGGAGCTGTTTTTT. Translating it yields CASSPLAGEGHGELFF.

This clone was observed at least ten times. V is TRBV7-9 and J is TRBJ1-1, with D perhaps TRBD1 (6 bases). Per the germline V gene, CDR1 is SEHNR and CDR2 is FQNEAQ (reference sequence). The CDR3 spans 15 residues. V shed 1 base and J shed 1 base, with 10 bases lying between them. The CDR3, as DNA: TGTGCCAGCAGCTTAGGGGGACACCCGAACACTGAAGCTTTCTTT. This translates into CASSLGGHPNTEAFF.

The gene calls are TRBV19 and TRBJ1-5; 8 nucleotides match TRBD1. Germline assignment: CDR1 LNHDA and CDR2 SQIVND (reference sequence). CDR3 length: 20 amino acids. The J segment lost 2 bases and the V segment lost 3 bases, leaving 18 bases of the junction unmatched. The CDR3 here is CASSMPRFGDRGRGNQPQHF. The CDR3 region has the DNA TGTGCCAGTAGTATGCCCCGTTTCGGCGACAGGGGAAGAGGCAATCAGCCCCAGCATTTT.

For this clone: This same CDR3 is encoded by further DNA sequences in the sample. The V call is TRBV5-1, the J call TRBJ2-2; D may be TRBD1 (5 bases). V gave up 0 bases and J gave up 2 bases, with 8 bases separating them. Germline V gives CDR1 SGHRS, CDR2 YFSETQ. The CDR3 runs to 15 residues. CDR3 bases: TGCGCCAGCAGCTTGGCGCAGGGAAACACCGGGGAGCTGTTTTTT. The encoded protein is CASSLAQGNTGELFF.

The chain recombines TRBV5-1 with TRBJ2-1; D is undetermined. Germline-derived CDR1 and CDR2 are SGHRS and YFSETQ. There are 11 residues in the CDR3. Trimming took 4 bases from V and 5 from J, leaving 4 bases between them. The CDR3 loop is CASSGDNEQFF. CDR3 in DNA: TGCGCCAGCAGCGGAGACAATGAGCAGTTCTTC.

This clone was seen a few times. This sequence joins TRBV6-2 or TRBV6-3 and TRBJ2-5, with D possibly being TRBD1 (6 bases). V was pared by 0 bases and J by 5 bases, with 19 bases between. The length of the CDR3 is 17 residues. Germline V gene data show CDR1 as MNHEY and CDR2 as SVGEGT. This CDR3 is CASSYSVQQGEGETQYF. Written as DNA, the CDR3 is TGTGCCAGCAGTTACTCGGTACAACAGGGAGAGGGGGAGACCCAGTACTTC.

The chain has TRBV30 and TRBJ1-6, with D perhaps matching TRBD1 (5 bases). This CDR3 region has 14 residues. Trimming cost V 3 bases and J 6 bases, with 12 bases left between them. CDR1 is GTSNPN, CDR2 SVGIG, per germline (reference sequence). The CDR3 sequence is CAWSLAGFNSPLHF. CDR3 DNA: TGTGCCTGGAGCCTGGCAGGGTTTAATTCACCCCTCCACTTT.

This CDR3 is CAWRRGRQAQYF. The CDR3, as DNA: TGTGCCTGGAGGAGGGGGAGACAGGCACAGTACTTC. The rearrangement links TRBV30 to TRBJ2-7, with D perhaps matching TRBD1 (6 bases). The germline V gene encodes CDR1 GTSNPN and CDR2 SVGIG (reference sequence). The ends were cut back, 3 bases at V and 10 bases at J, with 16 bases in the middle. This CDR3 has 12 amino acids.

This clone appeared once. The chain links TRBV29-1 to TRBJ2-5; a possible D gene is TRBD1 (7 bases). Germline lookup yields CDR1 SQVTM and CDR2 ANQGSEA. The CDR3 spans 13 residues. V was shortened by 5 bases and J by 6 bases, with 16 bases between the two germline ends. CDR3 amino acids: CSVRDGGGKTQYF. The CDR3 DNA reads as TGCAGCGTTCGGGACGGAGGGGGCAAGACCCAGTACTTC.

This clone was counted at least ten times. This chain uses TRBV30 with TRBJ1-5; D not certain. Trimming pared 2 bases from V and 3 bases from J, leaving 8 bases between. CDR1 is GTSNPN, CDR2 SVGIG, per germline (reference sequence). The CDR3 covers 13 residues. This CDR3 is CAWSLAYNQPQHF. In nucleotides, the CDR3 is TGTGCCTGGAGTCTCGCTTACAATCAGCCCCAGCATTTT.

In this sample, this clone turned up once. This sequence joins TRBV5-5 and TRBJ2-3, with 16 bases lining up with TRBD2. Germline V gives CDR1 SGHKS, CDR2 YYEKEE (reference sequence). There are 18 residues in the CDR3. The V segment lost 3 bases and the J segment 0 bases; nucleotides outside the gene matches: 4. DNA of the CDR3: TGTGCCAGCAGCTATCCGGGACTAGCGGGAGGGAGCACAGATACGCAGTATTTT. This sequence encodes CASSYPGLAGGSTDTQYF.